This is a list of T cell receptor beta chains from one sample in a study of beta chain features in type 1 diabetes. TCRdb keeps only in-frame clones here, not all; method: immunoSEQ multiplex PCR. The sample consists of 250,000 to 350,000 clones, 14% of them appearing once. The material sequenced was central memory CD4+ T cells from blood. These receptors came from a man aged 25 to 45 in good health. Each CDR3 is given with its conserved first and last residue. The D gene is left open where the match is weak. Rows give clone size only sometimes, using once, few, many, or a class for an expanded clone.

J gene | clone size | D gene | V gene | CDR3 protein | CDR3 DNA
TRBJ2-2 | few | NA | TRBV7-3 | CASSLAALNTGELFF | TGTGCCAGCAGCTTAGCGGCATTGAACACCGGGGAGCTGTTTTTT
TRBJ2-1 | few | NA | TRBV7-3 | CASRPQRELKGANEQFF | TGTGCCAGCAGGCCTCAGCGGGAGCTGAAGGGGGCCAATGAGCAGTTCTTC
TRBJ2-2 | few | NA | TRBV7-2 | CASSFFKGGELFF | TGTGCCAGCAGCTTCTTCAAGGGCGGGGAGCTGTTTTTT
TRBJ2-2 | many | TRBD1 | TRBV4-2 | CASSLGQGAGELFF | TGTGCCAGCAGCCTGGGCCAGGGGGCCGGGGAGCTGTTTTTT
TRBJ2-3 | few | NA | TRBV7-2 | CASSLDRGTDTQYF | TGTGCCAGCAGCTTAGACCGGGGGACAGATACGCAGTATTTT
TRBJ2-3 | NA | NA | TRBV7-2 | CASSLDGGTDTQYF | TGTGCCAGCAGCTTAGACGGGGGCACAGATACGCAGTATTTT
TRBJ1-5 | few | TRBD1 | TRBV13 | CASSLGRGHYQPQHF | TGTGCCAGCAGCTTAGGCAGGGGGCATTATCAGCCCCAGCATTTT
TRBJ1-1 | NA | NA | TRBV5-4 | CASSLGRGQNTEAFF | TGTGCCAGCAGCTTGGGTAGGGGCCAGAACACTGAAGCTTTCTTT
TRBJ2-1 | NA | NA | TRBV14 | CASSQEGTSLSDEQFF | TGTGCCAGCAGCCAAGAGGGCACTAGCTTGAGTGATGAGCAGTTCTTC
TRBJ2-1 | NA | TRBD2 | TRBV7-2 | CASSERTSGRSQFF | TGTGCCAGCAGTGAGAGGACTAGCGGGAGGAGTCAGTTCTTC
TRBJ1-5 | few | TRBD1 | TRBV6-6 | CASSYGTGYSQPQHF | TGTGCCAGCAGTTACGGGACAGGGTATTCGCAGCCCCAGCATTTT
TRBJ2-3 | NA | TRBD2 | TRBV7-2 | CASSIIAGGSTDTQYF | TGTGCCAGCAGCATCATAGCGGGGGGTAGCACAGATACGCAGTATTTT
TRBJ1-2 | NA | NA | TRBV6-6 | CASSLRDAGGYTF | TGTGCCAGCAGTCTCAGGGATGCTGGAGGCTACACCTTC
TRBJ2-1 | few | NA | TRBV7-8 | CASSPRRADSYNEQFF | TGTGCCAGCAGCCCAAGGAGGGCGGATTCCTACAATGAGCAGTTCTTC
TRBJ1-1 | NA | NA | TRBV18 | CASSPDPGKGTEAFF | TGTGCCAGCTCACCCGACCCAGGAAAAGGGACTGAAGCTTTCTTT
TRBJ1-4 | few | NA | TRBV4-3 | CASSQDASYEKLFF | TGCGCCAGCAGCCAAGACGCCAGTTATGAAAAACTGTTTTTT
TRBJ2-3 | few | TRBD2 | TRBV7-2 | CASSLGAGGSDTQYF | TGTGCCAGCAGCTTGGGAGCGGGGGGTTCAGATACGCAGTATTTT
TRBJ2-2 | few | NA | TRBV4-3 | CASSQALRRNTGELFF | TGCGCCAGCAGCCAAGCCTTACGGAGGAACACCGGGGAGCTGTTTTTT
TRBJ1-2 | NA | TRBD1 | TRBV30 | CAGTGTGGGGYTF | TGTGCCGGGACGGGGACAGGGGGTGGCGGCTACACCTTC
TRBJ2-1 | few | TRBD1 | TRBV5-4 | CASSLTGDEQFF | TGTGCCAGCAGCCTGACAGGGGATGAGCAGTTCTTC
TRBJ2-3 | NA | NA | TRBV4-1 | CASSQGPADTDTQYF | TGCGCCAGCAGCCAAGGGCCGGCCGACACAGATACGCAGTATTTT
TRBJ2-1 | few | TRBD2 | TRBV4-1 | CASSQTSGSYNEQFF | TGCGCCAGCAGCCAGACTAGCGGGAGTTATAATGAGCAGTTCTTC
TRBJ1-2 | few | NA | TRBV27 | CASRRTAAYGYTF | TGTGCCAGCAGGAGGACCGCCGCTTATGGCTACACCTTC
TRBJ2-5 | few | NA | TRBV5-6 | CASSLRPQETQYF | TGTGCCAGCAGCTTACGGCCACAAGAGACCCAGTACTTC
TRBJ1-2 | NA | TRBD1 | TRBV7-2 | CASSLDRGNYGYTF | TGTGCCAGCAGCCTGGACAGGGGGAACTATGGCTACACCTTC
TRBJ2-3 | many | NA | TRBV5-1 | CASSLGRLTDTQYF | TGCGCCAGCAGCTTGGGACGGCTCACAGATACGCAGTATTTT